This paragraph reports one T cell receptor (beta chain). What it binds is not known. This sample was taken from a study of OX40 agonist ivuxolimab in advanced cancers. Study in general: Partial responses were recorded for three patients, including one with hepatocellular carcinoma and two with cutaneous melanoma.

Germline CDR1 is SGHTA and CDR2 is FQGNSA. The ends were cut back, 1 base at V and 4 bases at J, with 10 bases in the middle. This CDR3 contains 15 residues. Measured with immunoSEQ multiplex PCR; TCRdb has only the in-frame clones, and not every one. The sample has 90,000 to 120,000 clones, approximately 90% seen once. Points from the study as a whole: Among the lowest levels of clonal expansion were found in partial responders at 0.1-3.0 mg/kg. Which antigen the expanded peripheral T cells recognized is unknown. Blood T cells, both CD4+ and CD8+, expanded clonally by week 6 at 0.1 to 3.0 mg/kg.

Material: CD4+ or CD8+ T cells sorted from blood, obtained in a trial of the OX40 agonist ivuxolimab. The receptor comes from an adult with an advanced solid tumor such as melanoma, head and neck, liver or kidney cancer. The chain has TRBV7-2 and TRBJ2-2; tentative D call: TRBD2 (5 bases). CDR3 sequence: CASSLGGPGTGELFF. The DNA for the CDR3 is TGTGCCAGCAGCTTAGGAGGGCCCGGCACCGGGGAGCTGTTTTTT.